One and the same sample provided the 2 T cell receptor beta chains below, sequenced in a study of cytomegalovirus exposure and HLA in healthy donors. It was with 60 Vbeta and 13 Jbeta primers that the PCR ran. Data came from immunoSEQ multiplex PCR; TCRdb stores just in-frame clones and leaves some out. The profile shows more than 85,000 clones, roughly 80% of them singletons. The sequenced sample consisted of PBMCs. Receptors were obtained from a man younger than 45 in good health and CMV-seropositive.

This chain connects TRBV9 to TRBJ1-2; unclear D gene. Between the trimmed V and J ends, which lost 0 bases and 7 bases, there was a span of 10 bases. CDR3 size: 13 residues. Germline loops: CDR1 SGDLS, CDR2 YYNGEE. This CDR3 reads CASSVGVQAGYTF. The CDR3 DNA is TGTGCCAGCAGCGTAGGTGTCCAGGCTGGCTACACCTTC. The variable domain in full, completed from reference TRBV9 and TRBJ1-2, reads DSGVTQTPKHLITATGQRVTLRCSPRSGDLSVYWYQQSLDQGLQFLIQYYNGEERAKGNILERFSAQQFPDLHSELNLSSLELGDSALYFCASSVGVQAGYTFGSGTRLTVV.

The chain combines TRBV7-2 with TRBJ1-2; 8 nucleotides align to TRBD1. Germline CDR1 reads SGHTA; CDR2 reads FQGNSA. The CDR3 is made up of 15 amino acids. With 5 bases clipped from V and 8 bases from J, the junction kept 13 bases outside the gene matches. The CDR3 coding sequence is TGTGCCAGCAGCAGACAGAATCAGGGGGCTGGCGGCTACACCTTC. It encodes CASSRQNQGAGGYTF. Using reference TRBV7-2 and TRBJ1-2 for the parts outside the CDR3, the full variable domain is GAGVSQSPSNKVTEKGKDVELRCDPISGHTALYWYRQSLGQGLEFLIYFQGNSAPDKSGLPSDRFSAERTGGSVSTLTIQRTQQEDSAVYLCASSRQNQGAGGYTFGSGTRLTVV.